This T cell receptor beta chain emerged from a study of T and B cells in COVID-19 patients. BIOMED2 TRB-A/B primer pools were used in multiplex TRB PCR. TCRdb recomputed calls from the multiplex PCR reads with MiXCR, one row per CDR3 protein. The sample comprises about 5,100 distinct CDR3 sequences, 25% to 30% of which are singletons, and 35% rests with the top ten. V dropped 4 bases and J dropped 1 base, with 10 bases sitting between them. The CDR3 is 13 amino acids. Germline CDR1 GTSNPN, CDR2 SVGIG (reference sequence). Blood genomic DNA input for TRB amplification was roughly 220-500 ng. J is TRBJ1-2 and V is TRBV30, with D unclear. This TCR came from a human donor with active COVID-19. Input material: blood. The CDR3 DNA is TGTGCCTGGATTGTCACAGTTAACTATGGCTACACCTTC. Amino acid sequence: CAWIVTVNYGYTF.